This T cell receptor beta chain was sequenced for a study of human T cells and chemical hapten exposure. This clonotype is judged large. A single record per CDR3 protein comes from TCRdb applying MiXCR to the RACE reads. The table has fewer than 70,000 distinct CDR3 sequences, roughly 9.7% seen once. This sample's time point: pre-sensitization, week 0. The treatment is: therapeutic diphenylcyclopropenone sensitization with weekly scalp DPC. Phlebotomy was performed prior to application of every patch test. The CDR3 runs to 15 residues. CDR1 PRHDT and CDR2 FYEKMQ come from the germline V gene (reference sequence). Trimming took 3 bases from V and 6 from J; bases not matched to a gene: 5.

The chain combines TRBV13 with TRBJ2-5; TRBD1 aligns across 12 bases. The sequencing here drew on whole blood, taken in connection with sensitization to the hapten diphenylcyclopropenone (DPC). This TCR derives from a woman aged 45-65 years with alopecia areata. Some clones in this sample may be carry-over from other donors' samples. CDR3 sequence reads: CASSLGTGGGKTQYF. CDR3 nucleotide sequence: TGTGCCAGCAGCTTGGGGACAGGGGGCGGGAAGACCCAGTACTTC. Based on the CDR3 plus reference TRBV13 and TRBJ2-5, the full variable domain is AAGVIQSPRHLIKEKRETATLKCYPIPRHDTVYWYQQGPGQDPQFLISFYEKMQSDKGSIPDRFSAQQFSDYHSELNMSSLELGDSALYFCASSLGTGGGKTQYFGPGTRLLVL.